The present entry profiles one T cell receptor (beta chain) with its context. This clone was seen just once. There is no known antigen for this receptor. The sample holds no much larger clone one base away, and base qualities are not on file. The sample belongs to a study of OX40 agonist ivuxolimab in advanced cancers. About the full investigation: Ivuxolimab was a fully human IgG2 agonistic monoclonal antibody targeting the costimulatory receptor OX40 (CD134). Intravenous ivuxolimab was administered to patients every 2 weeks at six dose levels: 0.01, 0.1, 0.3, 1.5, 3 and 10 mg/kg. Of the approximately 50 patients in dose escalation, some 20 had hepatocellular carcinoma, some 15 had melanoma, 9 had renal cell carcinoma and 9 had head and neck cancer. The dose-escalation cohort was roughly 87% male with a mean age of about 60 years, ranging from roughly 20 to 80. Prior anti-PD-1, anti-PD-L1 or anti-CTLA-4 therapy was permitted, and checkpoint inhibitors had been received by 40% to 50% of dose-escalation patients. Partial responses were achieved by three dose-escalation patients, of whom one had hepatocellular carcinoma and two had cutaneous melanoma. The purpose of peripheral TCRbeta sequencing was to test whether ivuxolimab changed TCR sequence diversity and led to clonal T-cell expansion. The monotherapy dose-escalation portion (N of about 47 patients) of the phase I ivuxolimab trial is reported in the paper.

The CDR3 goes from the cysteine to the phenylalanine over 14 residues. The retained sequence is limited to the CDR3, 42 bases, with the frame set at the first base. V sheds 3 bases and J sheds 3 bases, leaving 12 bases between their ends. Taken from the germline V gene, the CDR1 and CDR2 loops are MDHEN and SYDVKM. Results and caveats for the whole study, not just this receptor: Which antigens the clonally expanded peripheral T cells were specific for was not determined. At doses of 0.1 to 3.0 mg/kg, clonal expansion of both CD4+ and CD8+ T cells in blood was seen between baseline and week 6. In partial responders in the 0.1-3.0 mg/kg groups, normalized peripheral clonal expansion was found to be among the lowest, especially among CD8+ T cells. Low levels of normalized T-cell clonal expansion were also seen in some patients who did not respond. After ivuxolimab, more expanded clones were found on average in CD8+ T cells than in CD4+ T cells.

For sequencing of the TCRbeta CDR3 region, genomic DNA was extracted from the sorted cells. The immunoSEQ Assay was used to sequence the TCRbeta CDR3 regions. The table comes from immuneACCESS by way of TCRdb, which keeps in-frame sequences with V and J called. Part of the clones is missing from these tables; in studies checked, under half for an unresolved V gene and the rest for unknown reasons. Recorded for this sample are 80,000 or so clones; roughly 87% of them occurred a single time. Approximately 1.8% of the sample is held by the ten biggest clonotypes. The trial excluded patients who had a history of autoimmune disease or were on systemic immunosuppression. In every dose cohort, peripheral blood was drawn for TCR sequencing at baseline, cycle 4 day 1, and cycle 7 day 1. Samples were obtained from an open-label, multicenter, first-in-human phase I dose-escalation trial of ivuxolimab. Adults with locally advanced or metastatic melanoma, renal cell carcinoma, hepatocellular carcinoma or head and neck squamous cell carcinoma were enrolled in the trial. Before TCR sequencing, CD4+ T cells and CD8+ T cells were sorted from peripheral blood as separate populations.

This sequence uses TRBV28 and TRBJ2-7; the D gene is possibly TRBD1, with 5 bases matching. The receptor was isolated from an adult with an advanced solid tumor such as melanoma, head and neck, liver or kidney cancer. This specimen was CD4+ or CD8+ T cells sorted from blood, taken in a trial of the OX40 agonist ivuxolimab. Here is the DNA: TGTGCCAGCAGTTTCTCCCGCAGGGACTACGAGCAGTACTTC. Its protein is CASSFSRRDYEQYF.